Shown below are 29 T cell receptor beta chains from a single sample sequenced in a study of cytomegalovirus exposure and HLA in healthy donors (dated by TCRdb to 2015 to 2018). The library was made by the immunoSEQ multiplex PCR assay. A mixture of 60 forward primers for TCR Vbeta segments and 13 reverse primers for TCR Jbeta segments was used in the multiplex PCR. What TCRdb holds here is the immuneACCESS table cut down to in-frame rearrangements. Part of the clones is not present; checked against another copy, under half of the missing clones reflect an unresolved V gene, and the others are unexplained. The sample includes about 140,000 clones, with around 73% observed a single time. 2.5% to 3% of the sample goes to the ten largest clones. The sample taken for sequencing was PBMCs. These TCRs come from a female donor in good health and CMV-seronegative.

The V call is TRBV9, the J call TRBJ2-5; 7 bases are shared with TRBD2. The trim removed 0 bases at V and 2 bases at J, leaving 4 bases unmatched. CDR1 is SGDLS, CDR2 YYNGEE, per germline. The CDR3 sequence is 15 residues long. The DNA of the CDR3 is TGTGCCAGCAGCGTAGTGGCGGGAGTTCAAGAGACCCAGTACTTC. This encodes CASSVVAGVQETQYF.

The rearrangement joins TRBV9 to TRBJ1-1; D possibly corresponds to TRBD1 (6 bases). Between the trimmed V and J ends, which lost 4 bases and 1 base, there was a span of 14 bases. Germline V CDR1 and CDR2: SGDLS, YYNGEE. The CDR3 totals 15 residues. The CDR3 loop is CASSPIQGWNTEAFF. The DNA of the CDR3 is TGTGCCAGCAGCCCAATACAGGGCTGGAACACTGAAGCTTTCTTT.

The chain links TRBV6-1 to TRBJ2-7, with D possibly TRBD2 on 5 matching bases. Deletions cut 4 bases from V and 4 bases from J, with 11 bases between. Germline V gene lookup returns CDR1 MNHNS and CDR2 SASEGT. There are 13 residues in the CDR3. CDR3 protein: CASSAGKGYEQYF. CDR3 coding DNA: TGTGCCAGCAGTGCGGGAAAGGGATACGAGCAGTACTTC.

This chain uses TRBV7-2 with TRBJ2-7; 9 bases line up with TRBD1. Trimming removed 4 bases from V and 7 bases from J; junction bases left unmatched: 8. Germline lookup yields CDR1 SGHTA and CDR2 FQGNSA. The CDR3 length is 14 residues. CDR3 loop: CASSSGQGSTEQYF. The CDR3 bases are TGTGCCAGCAGCTCCGGACAGGGGTCTACGGAGCAGTACTTC.

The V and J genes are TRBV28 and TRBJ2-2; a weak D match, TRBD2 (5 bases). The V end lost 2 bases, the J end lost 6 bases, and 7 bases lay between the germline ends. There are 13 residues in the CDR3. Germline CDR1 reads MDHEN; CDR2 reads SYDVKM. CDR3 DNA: TGTGCCAGCAGTTTAGCCGGGGCCGGGGAGCTGTTTTTT. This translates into CASSLAGAGELFF.

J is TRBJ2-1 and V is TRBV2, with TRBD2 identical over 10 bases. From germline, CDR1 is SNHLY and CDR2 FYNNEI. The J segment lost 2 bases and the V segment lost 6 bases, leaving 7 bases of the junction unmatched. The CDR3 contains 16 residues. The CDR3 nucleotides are TGTGCCAGCAGCCTTAGCGGGGGGTCCCCCTACAATGAGCAGTTCTTC. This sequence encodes CASSLSGGSPYNEQFF.

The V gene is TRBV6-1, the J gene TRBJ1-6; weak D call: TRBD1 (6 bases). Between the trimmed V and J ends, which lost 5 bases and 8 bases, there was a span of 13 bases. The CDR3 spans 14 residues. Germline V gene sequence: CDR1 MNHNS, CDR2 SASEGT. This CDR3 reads CASSSSRGYSPLHF. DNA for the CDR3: TGTGCCAGCAGTTCAAGCAGGGGATATTCACCCCTCCACTTT.

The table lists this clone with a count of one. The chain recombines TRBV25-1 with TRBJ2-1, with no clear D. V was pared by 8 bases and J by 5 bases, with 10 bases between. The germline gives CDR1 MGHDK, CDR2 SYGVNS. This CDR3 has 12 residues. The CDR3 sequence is CASRKQDNEQFF. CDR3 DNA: TGTGCCAGCCGTAAACAAGACAATGAGCAGTTCTTC. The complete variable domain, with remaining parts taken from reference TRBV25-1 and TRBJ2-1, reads EADIYQTPRYLVIGTGKKITLECSQTMGHDKMYWYQQDPGMELHLIHYSYGVNSTEKGDLSSESTVSRIRTEHFPLTLESARPSHTSQYLCASRKQDNEQFFGPGTRLTVL.

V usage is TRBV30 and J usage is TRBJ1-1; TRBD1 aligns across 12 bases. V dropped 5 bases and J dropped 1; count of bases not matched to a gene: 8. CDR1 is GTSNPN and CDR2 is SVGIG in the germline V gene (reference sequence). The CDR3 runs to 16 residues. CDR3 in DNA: TGTGCCTGGGGCGGGACAGGGGGCAGGAGGAACACTGAAGCTTTCTTT. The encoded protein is CAWGGTGGRRNTEAFF.

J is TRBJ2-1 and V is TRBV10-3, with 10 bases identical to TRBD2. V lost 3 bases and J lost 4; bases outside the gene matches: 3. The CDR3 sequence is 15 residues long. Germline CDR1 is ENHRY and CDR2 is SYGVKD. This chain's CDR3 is CAISDKTSGYNEQFF. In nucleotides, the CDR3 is TGTGCCATCAGTGATAAGACTAGCGGGTACAATGAGCAGTTCTTC.

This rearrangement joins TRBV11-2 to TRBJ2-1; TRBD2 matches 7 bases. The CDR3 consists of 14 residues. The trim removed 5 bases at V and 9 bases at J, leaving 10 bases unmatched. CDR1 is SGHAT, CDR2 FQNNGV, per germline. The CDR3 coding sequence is TGTGCCAGCAGCGTAACTAGGGGCGGGGGTGAGCAGTTCTTC. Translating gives CASSVTRGGGEQFF.

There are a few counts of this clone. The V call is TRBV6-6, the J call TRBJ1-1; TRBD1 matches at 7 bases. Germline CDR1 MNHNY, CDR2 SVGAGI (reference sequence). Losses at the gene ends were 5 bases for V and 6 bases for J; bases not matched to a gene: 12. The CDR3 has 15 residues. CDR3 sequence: CASSLSGQIAPEAFF. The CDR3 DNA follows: TGTGCCAGCAGTCTTTCGGGACAGATAGCCCCTGAAGCTTTCTTT.

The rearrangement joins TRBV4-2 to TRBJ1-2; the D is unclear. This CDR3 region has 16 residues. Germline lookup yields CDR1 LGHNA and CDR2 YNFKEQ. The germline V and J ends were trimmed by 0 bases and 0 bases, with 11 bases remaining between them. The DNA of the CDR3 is TGTGCCAGCAGCCAAGATGGAGACCAATCTAACTATGGCTACACCTTC. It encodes CASSQDGDQSNYGYTF.

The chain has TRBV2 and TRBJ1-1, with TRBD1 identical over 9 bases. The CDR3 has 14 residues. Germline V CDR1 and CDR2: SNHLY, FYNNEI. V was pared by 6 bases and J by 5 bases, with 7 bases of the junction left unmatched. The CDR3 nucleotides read TGTGCCAGCAGCGGTAGGGACAGGGTGACTGAAGCTTTCTTT. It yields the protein CASSGRDRVTEAFF.

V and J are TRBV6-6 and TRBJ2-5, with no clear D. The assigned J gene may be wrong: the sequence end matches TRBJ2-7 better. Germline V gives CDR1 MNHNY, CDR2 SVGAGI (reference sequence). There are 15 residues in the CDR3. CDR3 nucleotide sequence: TGTGCCAGCAGTTACTCTCGTAGTAGCTCCTACGAGCAGTACTTC. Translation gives CASSYSRSSSYEQYF.

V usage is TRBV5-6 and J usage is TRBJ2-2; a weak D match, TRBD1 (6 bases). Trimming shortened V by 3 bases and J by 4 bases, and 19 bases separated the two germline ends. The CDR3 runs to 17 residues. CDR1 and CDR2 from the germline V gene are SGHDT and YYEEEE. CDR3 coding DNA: TGTGCCAGCAGCTGGAAGGGGGATGGACAGCGCACCGGGGAGCTGTTTTTT. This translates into CASSWKGDGQRTGELFF.

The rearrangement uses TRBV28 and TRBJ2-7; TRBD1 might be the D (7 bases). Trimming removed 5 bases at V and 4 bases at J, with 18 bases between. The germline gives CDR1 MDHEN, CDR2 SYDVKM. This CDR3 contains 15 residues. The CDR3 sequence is CASSPRGMGGYEQYF. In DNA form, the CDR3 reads TGTGCCAGCAGTCCCAGGGGGATGGGGGGTTACGAGCAGTACTTC.

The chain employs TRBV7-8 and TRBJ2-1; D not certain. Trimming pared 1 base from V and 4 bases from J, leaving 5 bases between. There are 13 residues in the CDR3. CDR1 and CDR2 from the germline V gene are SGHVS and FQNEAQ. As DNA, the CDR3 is TGTGCCAGCAGCTTAGGACTTTACAATGAGCAGTTCTTC. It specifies CASSLGLYNEQFF. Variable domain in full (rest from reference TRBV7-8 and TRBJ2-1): GAGVSQSPRYKVAKRGQDVALRCDPISGHVSLFWYQQALGQGPEFLTYFQNEAQLDKSGLPSDRFFAERPEGSVSTLKIQRTQQEDSAVYLCASSLGLYNEQFFGPGTRLTVL.

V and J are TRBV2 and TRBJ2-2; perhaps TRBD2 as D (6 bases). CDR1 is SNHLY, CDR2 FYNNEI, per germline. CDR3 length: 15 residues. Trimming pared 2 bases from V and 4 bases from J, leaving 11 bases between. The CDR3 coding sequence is TGTGCCAGCAGTGAAAGCGCGGGGACCACCGGGGAGCTGTTTTTT. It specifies CASSESAGTTGELFF.

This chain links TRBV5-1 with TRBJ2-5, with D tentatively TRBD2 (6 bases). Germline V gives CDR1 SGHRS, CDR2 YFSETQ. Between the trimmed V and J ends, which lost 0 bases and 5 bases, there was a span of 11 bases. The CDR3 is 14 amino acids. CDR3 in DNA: TGCGCCAGCAGCTTGGCACTAGCCCAGGAGACCCAGTACTTC. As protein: CASSLALAQETQYF.

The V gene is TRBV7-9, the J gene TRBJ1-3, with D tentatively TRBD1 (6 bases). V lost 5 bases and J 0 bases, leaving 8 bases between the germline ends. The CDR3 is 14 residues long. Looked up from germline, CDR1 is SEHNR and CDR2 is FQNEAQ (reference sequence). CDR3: CASSRTVSGNTIYF. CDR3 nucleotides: TGTGCCAGCAGCCGGACAGTCTCTGGAAACACCATATATTTT. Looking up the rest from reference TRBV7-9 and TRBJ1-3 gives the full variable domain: DTGVSQNPRHKITKRGQNVTFRCDPISEHNRLYWYRQTLGQGPEFLTYFQNEAQLEKSRLLSDRFSAERPKGSFSTLEIQRTEQGDSAMYLCASSRTVSGNTIYFGEGSWLTVV.

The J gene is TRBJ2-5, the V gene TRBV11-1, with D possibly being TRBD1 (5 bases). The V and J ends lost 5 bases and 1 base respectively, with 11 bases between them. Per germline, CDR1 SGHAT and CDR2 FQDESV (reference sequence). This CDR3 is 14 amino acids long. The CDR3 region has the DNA TGTGCCAGCAGCATAAGACAGTTCCAAGAGACCCAGTACTTC. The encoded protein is CASSIRQFQETQYF. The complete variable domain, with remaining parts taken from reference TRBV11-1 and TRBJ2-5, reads EAEVAQSPRYKITEKSQAVAFWCDPISGHATLYWYRQILGQGPELLVQFQDESVVDDSQLPKDRFSAERLKGVDSTLKIQPAELGDSAMYLCASSIRQFQETQYFGPGTRLLVL.

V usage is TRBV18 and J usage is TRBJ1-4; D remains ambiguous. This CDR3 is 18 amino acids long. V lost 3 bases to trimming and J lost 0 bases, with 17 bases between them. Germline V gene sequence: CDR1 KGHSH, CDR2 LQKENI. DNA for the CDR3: TGTGCCAGCTCACCCCGCGAGGCGAGGGAAGCAACTAATGAAAAACTGTTTTTT. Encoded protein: CASSPREAREATNEKLFF.

Here the CDR3 reads CASSTGTANYGYTF. CDR3 DNA: TGTGCCAGTAGTACCGGGACTGCTAACTATGGCTACACCTTC. The chain uses TRBV19 and TRBJ1-2; possible D gene TRBD1, 5 bases. Per the germline V gene, CDR1 is LNHDA and CDR2 is SQIVND (reference sequence). CDR3 length: 14 amino acids. V lost 4 bases to trimming and J lost 0 bases, with 9 bases between them.

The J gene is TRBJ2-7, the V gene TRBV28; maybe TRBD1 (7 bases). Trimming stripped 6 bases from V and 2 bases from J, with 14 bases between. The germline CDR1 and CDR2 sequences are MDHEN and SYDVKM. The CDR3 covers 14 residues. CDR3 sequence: CASRRDSYTYEQYF. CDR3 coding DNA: TGTGCCAGCAGGCGGGACAGTTATACCTACGAGCAGTACTTC.

This CDR3 is CASSEIVRGQGLPGTF. The CDR3 nucleotides are TGTGCCAGCAGTGAAATAGTTAGGGGACAGGGCTTGCCAGGCACCTTC. This rearrangement joins TRBV6-1 to TRBJ1-2; 9 positions match TRBD1. Germline CDR1 reads MNHNS; CDR2 reads SASEGT. The length of the CDR3 is 16 residues. Losses at the gene ends were 2 bases for V and 13 bases for J; bases not matched to a gene: 17.

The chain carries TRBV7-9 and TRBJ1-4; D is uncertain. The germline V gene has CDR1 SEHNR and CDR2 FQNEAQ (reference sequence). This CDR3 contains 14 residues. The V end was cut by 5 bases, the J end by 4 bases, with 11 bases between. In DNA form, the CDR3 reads TGTGCCAGCAGCCTCGGGAGGCTTAATGAAAAACTGTTTTTT. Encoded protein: CASSLGRLNEKLFF.

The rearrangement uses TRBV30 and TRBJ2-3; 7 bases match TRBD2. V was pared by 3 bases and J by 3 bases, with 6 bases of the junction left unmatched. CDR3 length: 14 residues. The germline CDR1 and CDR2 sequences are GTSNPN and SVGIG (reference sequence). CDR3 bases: TGTGCCTGGAGACGGGGGGTTGGAACAGATACGCAGTATTTT. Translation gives CAWRRGVGTDTQYF.

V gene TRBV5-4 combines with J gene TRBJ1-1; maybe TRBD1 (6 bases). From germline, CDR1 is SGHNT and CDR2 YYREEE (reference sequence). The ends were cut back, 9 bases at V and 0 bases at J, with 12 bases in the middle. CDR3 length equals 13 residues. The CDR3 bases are TGTGCCATACAGGGTGTCATGAACACTGAAGCTTTCTTT. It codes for CAIQGVMNTEAFF.